Below, 28 T cell receptor beta chains from the same sample are listed, as sequenced in a study of T cell responses to AZD1222 COVID-19 vaccine. Sequencing used immunoSEQ multiplex PCR; TCRdb keeps in-frame clones, though not all of them. The repertoire holds 80,000 to 90,000 clones, with around 89% as singletons. The sample here was peripheral blood, taken on day 0 of MenACWY control vaccination. These receptors all come from an adult in good health.

Of note for this clone: Different DNA sequences within this sample yield the same CDR3. The V gene is TRBV7-2, the J gene TRBJ2-2; the D is unclear. Germline V lookup: CDR1 SGHTA, CDR2 FQGNSA. Trimming stripped 1 base from V and 3 bases from J, with 3 bases between. This CDR3 is 13 amino acids long. DNA for the CDR3: TGTGCCAGCAGCTTAGGGGACACCGGGGAGCTGTTTTTT. Residues: CASSLGDTGELFF.

This rearrangement joins TRBV19 to TRBJ2-1; 10 bases are a match to TRBD1. The V and J ends lost 5 bases and 4 bases, in that order; junction bases with no gene match: 5. CDR3 length equals 15 residues. Per the germline V gene, CDR1 is LNHDA and CDR2 is SQIVND (reference sequence). Here the CDR3 reads CASSAKGQGYNEQFF. The CDR3 DNA sequence: TGTGCCAGTAGTGCGAAGGGACAGGGGTACAATGAGCAGTTCTTC. The entire variable domain, with the rest obtained from reference TRBV19 and TRBJ2-1, is as follows: DGGITQSPKYLFRKEGQNVTLSCEQNLNHDAMYWYRQDPGQGLRLIYYSQIVNDFQKGDIAEGYSVSREKKESFPLTVTSAQKNPTAFYLCASSAKGQGYNEQFFGPGTRLTVL.

The chain recombines TRBV5-1 with TRBJ2-7; D not certain. Trimming cost V 8 bases and J 1 base, with 22 bases left between them. From germline, CDR1 is SGHRS and CDR2 YFSETQ. This CDR3 region has 16 residues. CDR3 amino acids: CASTPRVGGGSYEQYF. The DNA for the CDR3 is TGCGCCAGTACCCCTAGGGTCGGCGGTGGATCCTACGAGCAGTACTTC.

This chain joins TRBV28 and TRBJ2-2; D is possibly TRBD2 (5 bases). The CDR3 has 13 amino acids. CDR1 MDHEN and CDR2 SYDVKM come from the germline V gene. Deletions cut 6 bases from V and 7 bases from J, with 12 bases between. DNA of the CDR3: TGTGCCAGCAGGCTAACAAGCGGCGGGGAGCTGTTTTTT. It codes for CASRLTSGGELFF.

The chain carries TRBV7-9 and TRBJ1-1; the D gene is possibly TRBD1 (5 bases). Germline loops: CDR1 SEHNR, CDR2 FQNEAQ (reference sequence). Trimming stripped 3 bases from V and 3 bases from J, with 11 bases between. This CDR3 is built from 14 residues. The CDR3: CASSFRGTDTEAFF. The CDR3 DNA is TGTGCCAGCAGCTTTCGGGGGACGGACACTGAAGCTTTCTTT.

This clone was seen once. The chain uses TRBV6-5 and TRBJ1-5; D gene uncertain. From germline, CDR1 is MNHEY and CDR2 SVGAGI. The V end was cut by 0 bases, the J end by 5 bases, with 11 bases between. This CDR3 is built from 15 residues. The CDR3 DNA sequence: TGTGCCAGCAGTTACTCAACCCTGTCAGATCAGCCCCAGCATTTT. This encodes CASSYSTLSDQPQHF.

As regards this clone: Other DNA sequences from this sample encode an identical CDR3 as well. The gene calls are TRBV15 and TRBJ2-6; D not certain. The CDR3 has 16 amino acids. Germline CDR1 is LNHNV and CDR2 is YYDKDF (reference sequence). V lost 0 bases and J 1 base, leaving 7 bases between the germline ends. This CDR3 is CATSRDLGSGANVLTF. DNA for the CDR3: TGTGCCACCAGCAGAGATCTAGGTTCTGGGGCCAACGTCCTGACTTTC. The full variable domain, rest sourced from reference TRBV15 and TRBJ2-6, is DAMVIQNPRYQVTQFGKPVTLSCSQTLNHNVMYWYQQKSSQAPKLLFHYYDKDFNNEADTPDNFQSRRPNTSFCFLDIRSPGLGDTAMYLCATSRDLGSGANVLTFGAGSRLTVL.

The chain is built from TRBV29-1 and TRBJ2-1; maybe TRBD1 (5 bases). Per the germline V gene, CDR1 is SQVTM and CDR2 is ANQGSEA. The V end lost 1 base, the J end lost 0 bases, and 10 bases lay between the germline ends. The CDR3 consists of 15 residues. The CDR3 DNA is TGCAGCGTTGAAGGGCAGGGAAACTCCTACAATGAGCAGTTCTTC. Translating it yields CSVEGQGNSYNEQFF.

This chain joins TRBV9 and TRBJ2-1; 10 nucleotides match TRBD2. This CDR3 is built from 19 residues. Germline V CDR1 and CDR2: SGDLS, YYNGEE. With V trimmed by 0 bases and J by 2 bases, 11 bases remained unmatched. CDR3 residues: CASSVVGGSLAGAYNEQFF. For the CDR3, the DNA is TGTGCCAGCAGCGTAGTCGGGGGGTCTCTAGCGGGAGCCTACAATGAGCAGTTCTTC.

This clone has just one count. The CDR3 nucleotides read TGTGCCAGCAGCTTGGGACTAGTCACAGATACGCAGTATTTT. This gives the protein CASSLGLVTDTQYF. This sequence joins TRBV5-4 and TRBJ2-3; tentatively, D is TRBD2 (6 bases). The CDR3 has 14 residues. Germline V CDR1 and CDR2: SGHNT, YYREEE (reference sequence). Trimming took off 0 bases at V and 2 bases at J, with 7 bases between the two ends.

The chain couples TRBV25-1 to TRBJ2-1, with D perhaps matching TRBD2 (5 bases). CDR3 length equals 14 residues. V gave up 4 bases and J gave up 8 bases, with 15 bases separating them. Germline CDR1 is MGHDK and CDR2 is SYGVNS. CDR3 coding DNA: TGTGCCAGCAGTGCCTTCCGGGAAATGGATGAGCAGTTCTTC. Residues: CASSAFREMDEQFF.

This clone came up once. The rearrangement links TRBV7-6 to TRBJ2-6; 7 positions agree with TRBD2. The CDR3 extends over 15 amino acids. CDR1 is SGHVS and CDR2 is FNYEAQ in the germline V gene. J was trimmed by 7 bases and V by 4 bases; bases with no gene match: 7. The CDR3 coding sequence is TGTGCCAGCAGCTGGAGCGGGGCGGGTGCCAACGTCCTGACTTTC. The encoded protein is CASSWSGAGANVLTF.

This sequence joins TRBV27 and TRBJ1-3; D remains unclear. Trimming cost V 2 bases and J 0 bases, with 8 bases left between them. The length of the CDR3 is 15 residues. Per the germline V gene, CDR1 is MNHEY and CDR2 is SMNVEV (reference sequence). CDR3 bases: TGTGCCAGCAGTTTAGGGATCCACTCTGGAAACACCATATATTTT. Its protein product is CASSLGIHSGNTIYF.

The chain combines TRBV27 with TRBJ2-2, with 9 bases aligning to TRBD2. Losses at the gene ends were 6 bases for V and 1 base for J; bases not matched to a gene: 3. CDR1 and CDR2 (germline): MNHEY, SMNVEV (reference sequence). The CDR3 contains 15 residues. CDR3 loop: CASRGTSRNTGELFF. The CDR3 nucleotides read TGTGCCAGCAGGGGGACTAGCAGGAACACCGGGGAGCTGTTTTTT.

This clone has only one observation. The chain combines TRBV5-4 with TRBJ1-1, with a possible D match to TRBD1 (6 bases). Germline lookup yields CDR1 SGHNT and CDR2 YYREEE (reference sequence). V was shortened by 8 bases and J by 2 bases, with 16 bases between the two germline ends. The length of the CDR3 is 14 residues. CDR3 DNA: TGTGCCAGTCAGGAACAGGGCCTCAACACTGAAGCTTTCTTT. Translating it yields CASQEQGLNTEAFF.

The chain joins TRBV25-1 to TRBJ2-3; D gene unclear. The CDR3 is 13 residues long. V gave up 8 bases and J gave up 2 bases, with 11 bases separating them. Germline assignment: CDR1 MGHDK and CDR2 SYGVNS. CDR3 DNA sequence: TGTGCCAGCCTAGATCCGCACACAGATACGCAGTATTTT. This encodes CASLDPHTDTQYF. The whole variable domain, filled in from reference TRBV25-1 and TRBJ2-3, reads EADIYQTPRYLVIGTGKKITLECSQTMGHDKMYWYQQDPGMELHLIHYSYGVNSTEKGDLSSESTVSRIRTEHFPLTLESARPSHTSQYLCASLDPHTDTQYFGPGTRLTVL.

The chain is built from TRBV20-1 and TRBJ2-1, with D perhaps given as TRBD1 or TRBD2 (5 bases each). The CDR3 runs to 11 residues. CDR1 DFQATT and CDR2 SNEGSKA come from the germline V gene (reference sequence). Between the trimmed V and J ends, which lost 3 bases and 9 bases, there was a span of 9 bases. The CDR3: CSARGTSEQFF. CDR3 bases: TGCAGTGCTAGGGGGACGAGTGAGCAGTTCTTC.

The V gene is TRBV6-2 or TRBV6-3, the J gene TRBJ1-1; D is unclear. Germline values: CDR1 MNHEY, CDR2 SVGEGT. The CDR3 is made up of 16 amino acids. V was shortened by 0 bases and J by 0 bases, with 11 bases between the two germline ends. CDR3 region: CASSYSFRQMNTEAFF. The CDR3 DNA sequence: TGTGCCAGCAGTTACTCTTTCAGGCAGATGAACACTGAAGCTTTCTTT.

The rearrangement joins TRBV4-1 to TRBJ1-1; no reliable D call. With 4 bases removed from V and 1 base from J, the gap between germline ends came to 13 bases. Per the germline V gene, CDR1 is MGHRA and CDR2 is YSYEKL. CDR3 length: 15 residues. The CDR3 reads CASSLQVAGNTEAFF. For the CDR3, the DNA is TGCGCCAGCAGCCTTCAGGTGGCAGGGAACACTGAAGCTTTCTTT.

The chain joins TRBV28 to TRBJ1-2, with D perhaps matching TRBD1 (5 bases). The CDR3 is made up of 11 amino acids. CDR1 MDHEN and CDR2 SYDVKM come from the germline V gene. V shed 5 bases and J shed 8 bases, with 9 bases lying between them. CDR3 residues: CASSPGNGYTF. CDR3 nucleotide sequence: TGTGCCAGCAGTCCAGGGAACGGCTACACCTTC.

This clone was found once. This chain connects TRBV14 to TRBJ2-1, with 9 positions matching TRBD2. The trim removed 2 bases at V and 2 bases at J, leaving 4 bases unmatched. Germline loops: CDR1 SGHDN, CDR2 FVKESK. The CDR3 extends over 16 amino acids. CDR3 nucleotide sequence: TGTGCCAGCAGCCAAAGGGCGGGAGGGCCCTACAATGAGCAGTTCTTC. Translated, it gives CASSQRAGGPYNEQFF.

The chain combines TRBV9 with TRBJ1-3; D gene unclear. The V and J ends lost 0 bases and 1 base respectively, with 11 bases between them. CDR1 and CDR2 (germline): SGDLS, YYNGEE. The CDR3 consists of 16 residues. The CDR3: CASSVDPLSSGNTIYF. The CDR3 DNA follows: TGTGCCAGCAGCGTAGATCCCCTCTCATCTGGAAACACCATATATTTT.

V is TRBV7-2 and J is TRBJ2-3; TRBD2 agrees at 11 bases. V lost 3 bases and J lost 1; bases outside the gene matches: 6. CDR1 and CDR2 (germline): SGHTA, FQGNSA. The CDR3 spans 17 residues. CDR3: CASSLLQTSGGTDTQYF. CDR3 nucleotides: TGTGCCAGCAGCTTGTTACAGACTAGCGGGGGCACAGATACGCAGTATTTT.

The J gene is TRBJ1-1, the V gene TRBV12-3 or TRBV12-4; D perhaps matches TRBD1 (5 bases). The CDR3 is 13 residues long. Trimming shortened V by 7 bases and J by 6 bases, and 15 bases separated the two germline ends. As DNA, the CDR3 is TGTGCCAGCACCCCCGGGGGAAGCCCTGAAGCTTTCTTT. Protein product: CASTPGGSPEAFF.

The rearrangement joins TRBV28 to TRBJ1-3; D uncertain. Germline loops: CDR1 MDHEN, CDR2 SYDVKM. This CDR3 spans 15 amino acids. V lost 5 bases and J lost 1, with 12 bases in between. CDR3 coding DNA: TGTGCCAGCAGTGCCCGACCTGGGTCTGGAAACACCATATATTTT. Translating gives CASSARPGSGNTIYF.

The chain couples TRBV7-2 to TRBJ1-6; D unclear. V lost 3 bases and J 8 bases, leaving 5 bases between the germline ends. The CDR3 covers 12 residues. The germline V gene encodes CDR1 SGHTA and CDR2 FQGNSA. The CDR3 DNA follows: TGTGCCAGCAGCTTGGACGATTCACCCCTCCACTTT. It is translated as CASSLDDSPLHF. The whole variable domain, remainder taken from reference TRBV7-2 and TRBJ1-6, is GAGVSQSPSNKVTEKGKDVELRCDPISGHTALYWYRQSLGQGLEFLIYFQGNSAPDKSGLPSDRFSAERTGGSVSTLTIQRTQQEDSAVYLCASSLDDSPLHFGNGTRLTVT.

This chain links TRBV7-9 with TRBJ1-3; 7 positions agree with TRBD1. Trimming removed 4 bases from V and 8 bases from J; junction bases left unmatched: 14. Germline CDR1 and CDR2: SEHNR and FQNEAQ (reference sequence). The CDR3 spans 16 residues. The CDR3 region is CASSYIWTGGVDTIYF. Written as DNA, the CDR3 is TGTGCCAGCAGCTACATTTGGACAGGCGGCGTGGACACCATATATTTT.

Only a few counts were recorded for this clone. The CDR3 DNA is TGTGCCAGCAGTTTATCGGCCCTTGTTAATCAGCCCCAGCATTTT. This translates into CASSLSALVNQPQHF. The chain employs TRBV27 and TRBJ1-5; D not resolved. CDR1 MNHEY and CDR2 SMNVEV come from the germline V gene (reference sequence). The CDR3 extends over 15 amino acids. V dropped 0 bases and J dropped 4 bases, with 10 bases sitting between them.